These 19 T cell receptor beta chains came from one sample sequenced in a study of blood T cell repertoires in COVID-19 (dated by TCRdb to about 2020). Libraries were made using the immunoSEQ multiplex PCR assay. The immuneACCESS repertoire file appears here via TCRdb, limited to in-frame rearrangements. These files lack a portion of the clones; in checked studies, under half of the deficit traces to unresolved V genes, and the cause of the others is not known. Here the sample has more than 65,000 clones; 75% to 80% occur a single time. The ten largest clones capture around 47% of the sample. The sample was peripheral blood. The receptors here all came from a human donor in a cohort sampled during active COVID-19.

The chain has TRBV19 and TRBJ2-7; no clear D. This CDR3 contains 14 residues. Germline V gives CDR1 LNHDA, CDR2 SQIVND (reference sequence). V was trimmed by 4 bases and J by 0 bases, leaving 10 bases between them. This CDR3 reads CASSKTSSSYEQYF. CDR3 in DNA: TGTGCCAGTAGTAAGACATCGAGCTCCTACGAGCAGTACTTC. Full variable domain (rest looked up from reference TRBV19 and TRBJ2-7): DGGITQSPKYLFRKEGQNVTLSCEQNLNHDAMYWYRQDPGQGLRLIYYSQIVNDFQKGDIAEGYSVSREKKESFPLTVTSAQKNPTAFYLCASSKTSSSYEQYFGPGTRLTVT.

This chain links TRBV5-4 with TRBJ1-2; TRBD1 aligns across 7 bases. The germline V gene encodes CDR1 SGHNT and CDR2 YYREEE (reference sequence). This CDR3 has 12 residues. Losses at the gene ends were 4 bases for V and 4 bases for J; bases not matched to a gene: 1. The CDR3 protein is CASSRDSYGYTF. CDR3 nucleotide sequence: TGTGCCAGCAGCAGGGACAGCTATGGCTACACCTTC.

The chain is built from TRBV3-1 (or the pseudogene TRBV3-2) and TRBJ2-5; D is unclear. The V end lost 3 bases, the J end lost 4 bases, and 15 bases lay between the germline ends. The CDR3 loop spans 15 amino acids. Germline V gene lookup returns CDR1 LGHDT and CDR2 YNNKEL (reference sequence). Written as DNA, the CDR3 is TGTGCCAGCAGCCAGACCACAGCCCGCCGAGAGACCCAGTACTTC. This sequence encodes CASSQTTARRETQYF.

The chain uses TRBV7-6 and TRBJ2-1, with a tentative D call TRBD2 (6 bases). The V and J ends lost 5 bases and 7 bases respectively, with 12 bases between them. CDR3 size: 13 residues. Germline V gene data show CDR1 as SGHVS and CDR2 as FNYEAQ. This CDR3 is CASSVGTPNEQFF. In DNA, the CDR3 is TGTGCCAGCAGCGTCGGGACTCCAAATGAGCAGTTCTTC.

The chain couples TRBV3-1 (or the pseudogene TRBV3-2) to TRBJ1-2; 7 bases line up with TRBD1. Germline lookup yields CDR1 LGHDT and CDR2 YNNKEL (reference sequence). The junction had 3 bases not matched to a gene; V was cut back by 4 bases and J by 4 bases. The CDR3 runs to 13 residues. The CDR3 protein is CASSRSGGYGYTF. The CDR3 DNA reads TGTGCCAGCAGCCGTTCAGGGGGCTATGGCTACACCTTC.

The rearrangement uses TRBV7-2 and TRBJ1-5; the D gene is possibly TRBD1 (6 bases). This CDR3 is 16 amino acids long. CDR1 is SGHTA, CDR2 FQGNSA, per germline. Deletions cut 5 bases from V and 7 bases from J, with 21 bases between. The CDR3 loop is CASSPRGGAMRQPQHF. CDR3 nucleotides: TGTGCCAGCAGCCCCCGAGGGGGGGCGATGAGGCAGCCCCAGCATTTT. Filled out from reference TRBV7-2 and TRBJ1-5, the complete variable domain reads GAGVSQSPSNKVTEKGKDVELRCDPISGHTALYWYRQSLGQGLEFLIYFQGNSAPDKSGLPSDRFSAERTGGSVSTLTIQRTQQEDSAVYLCASSPRGGAMRQPQHFGDGTRLSIL.

The V call is TRBV5-1, the J call TRBJ2-6; D possibly corresponds to TRBD1 (6 bases). CDR1 is SGHRS, CDR2 YFSETQ, per germline. The CDR3 runs to 15 residues. Between the trimmed V and J ends, which lost 4 bases and 4 bases, there was a span of 12 bases. The CDR3 reads CASSRTGLGANVLTF. Here the CDR3 DNA reads TGCGCCAGCAGCCGAACAGGGCTCGGGGCCAACGTCCTGACTTTC.

V gene TRBV6-2 or TRBV6-3 combines with J gene TRBJ2-7; D gene ambiguous. In germline, CDR1 is MNHEY, CDR2 SVGEGT. The CDR3 extends over 11 amino acids. The ends were cut back, 5 bases at V and 2 bases at J, with 4 bases in the middle. The CDR3 region has the DNA TGTGCCAGCAGTAACACCTACGAGCAGTACTTC. Protein: CASSNTYEQYF.

The chain is built from TRBV11-1 and TRBJ2-3; TRBD2 might be the D (5 bases). Germline loops: CDR1 SGHAT, CDR2 FQDESV (reference sequence). This CDR3 is 14 amino acids long. V lost 4 bases to trimming and J lost 5 bases, with 13 bases between them. CDR3 amino acids: CASSSTRGGDTQYF. The CDR3 nucleotides are TGTGCCAGCAGCTCGACCCGTGGAGGAGATACGCAGTATTTT. The full variable domain, with the rest looked up from reference TRBV11-1 and TRBJ2-3, is EAEVAQSPRYKITEKSQAVAFWCDPISGHATLYWYRQILGQGPELLVQFQDESVVDDSQLPKDRFSAERLKGVDSTLKIQPAELGDSAMYLCASSSTRGGDTQYFGPGTRLTVL.

This chain joins TRBV3-1 (or the pseudogene TRBV3-2) and TRBJ2-5; the match to TRBD1 covers 8 bases. This CDR3 is 17 amino acids long. CDR1 and CDR2 (germline): LGHDT, YNNKEL (reference sequence). Trimming took 0 bases from V and 4 from J; bases not matched to a gene: 10. CDR3 sequence reads: CASSQDPSRGRIETQYF. The CDR3 DNA is TGTGCCAGCAGCCAAGACCCAAGCAGGGGGCGAATAGAGACCCAGTACTTC.

The genes are TRBV27 and TRBJ1-1, with D possibly being TRBD1 (6 bases). This CDR3 spans 15 amino acids. V lost 6 bases, J lost 3 bases, and 17 bases lay in between. The germline gives CDR1 MNHEY, CDR2 SMNVEV (reference sequence). In nucleotides, the CDR3 is TGTGCCAGCAGAACCGACGGGGGGCCGTACACTGAAGCTTTCTTT. As protein: CASRTDGGPYTEAFF.

The rearrangement links TRBV4-1 to TRBJ2-5; tentative D call: TRBD1 (7 bases). The CDR3 is 14 residues long. The germline V gene has CDR1 MGHRA and CDR2 YSYEKL. Trimming took 6 bases from V and 5 from J, leaving 16 bases between them. Here the CDR3 reads CASSGGGLGETQYF. CDR3 nucleotide sequence: TGCGCCAGCAGTGGAGGGGGCCTCGGGGAGACCCAGTACTTC.

As regards this clone: At one end the junction does not follow the germline gene, possibly because of a read error. The V gene is TRBV5-1, the J gene TRBJ2-1; a possible D gene is TRBD1 (7 bases). CDR3 size: 15 residues. From germline, CDR1 is SGHRS and CDR2 YFSETQ. The DNA of the CDR3 is TGCGCCAGCAGCTTGGGGACAGGAGGGTACAGTGAGCAGTTCTTC. Protein: CASSLGTGGYSEQFF. Full variable domain (rest looked up from reference TRBV5-1 and TRBJ2-1): KAGVTQTPRYLIKTRGQQVTLSCSPISGHRSVSWYQQTPGQGLQFLFEYFSETQRNKGNFPGRFSGRQFSNSRSEMNVSTLELGDSALYLCASSLGTGGYSEQFFGPGTRLTVL.

This clone turned up a few times. The chain carries TRBV18 and TRBJ1-1; 7 positions agree with TRBD1. From germline, CDR1 is KGHSH and CDR2 LQKENI. CDR3 length: 14 amino acids. V dropped 3 bases and J dropped 8; count of bases not matched to a gene: 9. The CDR3 DNA reads as TGTGCCAGCTCACCGCGCAGGGGGGCGGAGGAAGCTTTCTTT. Translated, it gives CASSPRRGAEEAFF.

This chain links TRBV29-1 with TRBJ2-2; 8 nucleotides agree with TRBD1. The CDR3 contains 13 residues. V lost 6 bases and J lost 6; bases outside the gene matches: 6. From germline, CDR1 is SQVTM and CDR2 ANQGSEA. CDR3 region: CSVRVTGAGELFF. CDR3 DNA: TGCAGCGTGAGGGTGACAGGGGCCGGGGAGCTGTTTTTT.

The table lists this clone with a few counts. The V gene is TRBV6-5, the J gene TRBJ2-2; possible D gene TRBD2, 6 bases. This CDR3 comprises 13 residues. Trimming pared 8 bases from V and 4 bases from J, leaving 11 bases between. Germline V CDR1 and CDR2: MNHEY, SVGAGI. In DNA form, the CDR3 reads TGTGCCAGCGGCCGGGACTTCACCGGGGAGCTGTTTTTT. Protein product: CASGRDFTGELFF.

This clone was seen more than once but under ten times. The chain uses TRBV2 and TRBJ1-6, with D unresolved. The germline gives CDR1 SNHLY, CDR2 FYNNEI. The CDR3 is made up of 13 amino acids. In nucleotides, the CDR3 is TGTGCACAAAAGAGGGACTATAATTCACCCCTCCACTTT. This codes for CAQKRDYNSPLHF.

The chain combines TRBV18 with TRBJ2-1, with no clear D. V was pared by 3 bases and J by 4 bases, with 7 bases between. Germline-derived CDR1 and CDR2 are KGHSH and LQKENI. CDR3 size: 13 residues. The CDR3 DNA reads as TGTGCCAGCTCACCGCCCGGTTACAATGAGCAGTTCTTC. This encodes CASSPPGYNEQFF.

This clone showed up just once. This chain joins TRBV5-4 and TRBJ1-6; D is perhaps TRBD1 (6 bases). This CDR3 region has 14 residues. CDR1 and CDR2 (germline): SGHNT, YYREEE (reference sequence). Trimming cost V 1 base and J 6 bases, with 8 bases left between them. The CDR3 here is CASSLTGRNSPLHF. The CDR3 region has the DNA TGTGCCAGCAGCTTGACAGGGCGTAATTCACCCCTCCACTTT.